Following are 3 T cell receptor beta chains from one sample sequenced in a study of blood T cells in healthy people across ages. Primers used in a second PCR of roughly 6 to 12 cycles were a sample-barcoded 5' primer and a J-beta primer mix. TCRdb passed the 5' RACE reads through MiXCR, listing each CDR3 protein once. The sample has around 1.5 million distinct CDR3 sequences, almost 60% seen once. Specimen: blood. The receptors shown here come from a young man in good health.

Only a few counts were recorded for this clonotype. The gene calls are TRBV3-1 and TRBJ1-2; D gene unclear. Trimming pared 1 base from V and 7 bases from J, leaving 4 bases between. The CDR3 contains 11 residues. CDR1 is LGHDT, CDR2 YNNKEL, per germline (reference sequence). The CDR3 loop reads CASSQVSGYTF. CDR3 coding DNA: TGTGCCAGCAGCCAAGTCAGTGGCTACACCTTC.

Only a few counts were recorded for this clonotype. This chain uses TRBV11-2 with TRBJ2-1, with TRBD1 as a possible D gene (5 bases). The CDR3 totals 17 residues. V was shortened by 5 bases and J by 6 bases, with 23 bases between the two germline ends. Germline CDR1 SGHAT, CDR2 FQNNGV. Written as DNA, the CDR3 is TGTGCCAGCAGCAACCTCCCACCGGGTCAGGGAACCAATGAGCAGTTCTTC. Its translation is CASSNLPPGQGTNEQFF.

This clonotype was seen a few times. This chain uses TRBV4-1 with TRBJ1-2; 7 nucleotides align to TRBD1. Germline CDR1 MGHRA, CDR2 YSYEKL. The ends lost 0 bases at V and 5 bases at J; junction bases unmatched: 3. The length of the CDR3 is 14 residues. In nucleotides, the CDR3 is TGCGCCAGCAGCCAAGAGGGACAGATTTATGGCTACACCTTC. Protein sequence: CASSQEGQIYGYTF.